The 19 T cell receptor beta chains below were found in one sample sequenced in a study of CD8+ T cells in alopecia areata. As to treatment: oral pan-JAK inhibitor, 5-10 mg twice daily. RNA was extracted and reverse transcribed into cDNA as the sequencing template. Assay used: immunoSEQ multiplex PCR; TCRdb lists only in-frame clones, some missing. The repertoire holds over 100,000 clones, with about 50% as singletons. The specimen was CD4+ T cells sorted from blood, collected at week 4, from a patient treated with tofacitinib. Receptor source: a human donor with alopecia areata.

This clone was detected a few times. This chain links TRBV29-1 with TRBJ2-3, with a tentative D call TRBD2 (5 bases). The CDR3 covers 13 residues. V was pared by 7 bases and J by 1 base, with 12 bases between. In germline, CDR1 is SQVTM, CDR2 ANQGSEA. The CDR3 DNA reads as TGCAGCGCCCGCGCCGGGGGCACAGATACGCAGTATTTT. It encodes CSARAGGTDTQYF.

This chain uses TRBV7-8 with TRBJ2-4; no reliable D call. V was shortened by 2 bases and J by 0 bases, with 17 bases between the two germline ends. Per germline, CDR1 SGHVS and CDR2 FQNEAQ. The CDR3 is 18 residues long. Here the CDR3 DNA reads TGTGCCAGCAGCTTAAGTCTTCGGGCAGCCTTAGCCAAAAACATTCAGTACTTC. It yields the protein CASSLSLRAALAKNIQYF. Variable domain in full (rest from reference TRBV7-8 and TRBJ2-4): GAGVSQSPRYKVAKRGQDVALRCDPISGHVSLFWYQQALGQGPEFLTYFQNEAQLDKSGLPSDRFFAERPEGSVSTLKIQRTQQEDSAVYLCASSLSLRAALAKNIQYFGAGTRLSVL.

The CDR3 region has the DNA TGCAGCGTTGACGGGGGGGACAATGAGCAGTTCTTC. Its translation: CSVDGGDNEQFF. The chain employs TRBV29-1 and TRBJ2-1; 8 positions match TRBD2. The J segment lost 5 bases and the V segment lost 3 bases, leaving 0 bases of the junction unmatched. The germline CDR1 and CDR2 sequences are SQVTM and ANQGSEA. This CDR3 region has 12 residues.

The V gene is TRBV6-5, the J gene TRBJ2-7, with 9 bases identical to TRBD2. The CDR3 has 14 amino acids. The J segment lost 3 bases and the V segment lost 6 bases, leaving 6 bases of the junction unmatched. Germline V gene data show CDR1 as MNHEY and CDR2 as SVGAGI. CDR3 region: CASREGTSSYEQYF. For the CDR3, the DNA is TGTGCCAGCAGAGAGGGGACTAGCAGCTACGAGCAGTACTTC.

This clone was seen a handful of times. The CDR3 DNA is TGTGCCAGCAGCCAACAGCTGGGGCCTGAGCAGTTCTTC. This gives the protein CASSQQLGPEQFF. The chain combines TRBV7-9 with TRBJ2-1; D possibly corresponds to TRBD1 (5 bases). Germline values: CDR1 SEHNR, CDR2 FQNEAQ (reference sequence). The CDR3 has 13 residues. The V end lost 5 bases, the J end lost 9 bases, and 14 bases lay between the germline ends.

This rearrangement joins TRBV14 to TRBJ1-2, with D possibly being TRBD1 (5 bases). The CDR3 is 14 amino acids. Looked up from germline, CDR1 is SGHDN and CDR2 is FVKESK. V was cut by 6 bases and J by 8 bases, with 19 bases left in between. As DNA, the CDR3 is TGTGCCAGCAGTCAGACCGGGGCCCCCCGGGGCTACACCTTC. Its translation: CASSQTGAPRGYTF.

The chain links TRBV9 to TRBJ2-6; no clear D gene. V lost 0 bases and J 0 bases, leaving 4 bases between the germline ends. The CDR3 is made up of 15 amino acids. CDR1 is SGDLS, CDR2 YYNGEE, per germline. Here the CDR3 reads CASSVVDSGANVLTF. The CDR3 nucleotides are TGTGCCAGCAGCGTAGTAGACTCTGGGGCCAACGTCCTGACTTTC.

This clone was counted ten times or more. Other DNA sequences in the same sample also yield this CDR3. The J gene is TRBJ2-5, the V gene TRBV28; 9 bases are shared with TRBD2. The CDR3 totals 15 residues. The V and J ends lost 3 bases and 2 bases, in that order; junction bases with no gene match: 4. Per germline, CDR1 MDHEN and CDR2 SYDVKM. The CDR3 loop reads CASSLTSGGQETQYF. CDR3 sequence (DNA): TGTGCCAGCAGTTTGACTAGCGGAGGACAAGAGACCCAGTACTTC. Drawing the rest from reference TRBV28 and TRBJ2-5, the complete variable domain is DVKVTQSSRYLVKRTGEKVFLECVQDMDHENMFWYRQDPGLGLRLIYFSYDVKMKEKGDIPEGYSVSREKKERFSLILESASTNQTSMYLCASSLTSGGQETQYFGPGTRLLVL.

The V and J genes are TRBV20-1 and TRBJ1-2; 7 bases agree with TRBD1. This CDR3 is 11 amino acids long. Germline lookup yields CDR1 DFQATT and CDR2 SNEGSKA (reference sequence). Losses at the gene ends were 6 bases for V and 7 bases for J; bases not matched to a gene: 5. In nucleotides, the CDR3 is TGCAGTGCCCTGGACAGGTCTGGCTACACCTTC. Translation gives CSALDRSGYTF.

V gene TRBV15 combines with J gene TRBJ2-1; D is undetermined. CDR3 length: 13 amino acids. V lost 1 base to trimming and J lost 6 bases, with 7 bases between them. The V gene's germline CDR1 is LNHNV and CDR2 YYDKDF (reference sequence). Here the CDR3 DNA reads TGTGCCACCAGCAGAGGGACCGCCAATGAGCAGTTCTTC. Its translation is CATSRGTANEQFF.

The chain couples TRBV4-2 to TRBJ2-7; possible D gene TRBD2, 6 bases. The length of the CDR3 is 15 residues. Germline-derived CDR1 and CDR2 are LGHNA and YNFKEQ. Deletions cut 3 bases from V and 0 bases from J, with 12 bases between. In DNA, the CDR3 is TGTGCCAGCAGCCACTCGAGGACTAACTCCTACGAGCAGTACTTC. Translating gives CASSHSRTNSYEQYF.

This clone was observed many times. This chain connects TRBV5-1 to TRBJ1-1; TRBD1 is a possible D gene (6 bases). CDR1 SGHRS and CDR2 YFSETQ come from the germline V gene. The CDR3 covers 12 residues. The V end lost 7 bases, the J end lost 4 bases, and 11 bases lay between the germline ends. CDR3 amino acids: CASHREGTEAFF. In nucleotides, the CDR3 is TGCGCCAGCCACAGGGAGGGCACTGAAGCTTTCTTT.

This clone was observed a handful of times. This chain connects TRBV30 to TRBJ1-5; perhaps TRBD1 as D (6 bases). The CDR3 runs to 16 residues. Trimming pared 4 bases from V and 4 bases from J, leaving 20 bases between. CDR1 and CDR2 from the germline V gene are GTSNPN and SVGIG (reference sequence). The CDR3 DNA reads TGTGCCTGGACCCCGGGACAAGGAAATTTAAATCAGCCCCAGCATTTT. Residues: CAWTPGQGNLNQPQHF.

Notes on this clone: At the DNA level, this CDR3 is encoded by other sequences in the same sample as well. This chain connects TRBV4-2 to TRBJ2-5, with 8 nucleotides matching TRBD2. Germline trimming cut 4 bases from V and 5 bases from J; bases unmatched to any gene: 9. CDR1 is LGHNA and CDR2 is YNFKEQ in the germline V gene. The CDR3 is made up of 15 amino acids. This chain's CDR3 is CASSPTSGSRETQYF. In DNA form, the CDR3 reads TGTGCCAGCAGCCCGACAAGCGGGAGTAGGGAGACCCAGTACTTC.

The rearrangement uses TRBV5-6 and TRBJ1-5; D unclear. In germline, CDR1 is SGHDT, CDR2 YYEEEE. CDR3 length equals 14 residues. Deletions cut 0 bases from V and 4 bases from J, with 8 bases between. CDR3 in amino acids: CASSLEQANQPQHF. The DNA for the CDR3 is TGTGCCAGCAGCTTGGAGCAGGCAAATCAGCCCCAGCATTTT.

The rearrangement links TRBV5-1 to TRBJ2-5; possibly TRBD2 for D (6 bases). Trimming removed 4 bases at V and 2 bases at J, with 12 bases between. This CDR3 is 14 amino acids long. CDR1 and CDR2 from the germline V gene are SGHRS and YFSETQ. The CDR3 region has the DNA TGCGCCAGCAGCACCTCCGGGACTCAAGAGACCCAGTACTTC. Translation: CASSTSGTQETQYF.

The chain uses TRBV19 and TRBJ1-2, with D possibly matching TRBD1 (5 bases). The CDR3 extends over 13 amino acids. Trimming removed 3 bases at V and 4 bases at J, with 9 bases between. In germline, CDR1 is LNHDA, CDR2 SQIVND (reference sequence). The CDR3 loop reads CASSMQGPYGYTF. The CDR3 nucleotides read TGTGCCAGTAGTATGCAGGGCCCCTATGGCTACACCTTC.

This clone came up a few times. The chain combines TRBV19 with TRBJ1-1; tentatively, D is TRBD1 (6 bases). The CDR3 covers 14 residues. The germline CDR1 and CDR2 sequences are LNHDA and SQIVND (reference sequence). V shed 7 bases and J shed 4 bases, with 16 bases lying between them. In DNA, the CDR3 is TGTGCCAGTATTCCCGGAGGGGGGGTCACTGAAGCTTTCTTT. This translates into CASIPGGGVTEAFF.

The table lists this clone with a few counts. This chain connects TRBV7-9 to TRBJ2-1; D call uncertain. CDR1 and CDR2 (germline): SEHNR, FQNEAQ (reference sequence). With 3 bases removed from V and 3 bases from J, the gap between germline ends came to 9 bases. CDR3 size: 14 residues. CDR3 sequence: CASSFQRSYNEQFF. The CDR3 DNA is TGTGCCAGCAGCTTCCAAAGGAGCTACAATGAGCAGTTCTTC.